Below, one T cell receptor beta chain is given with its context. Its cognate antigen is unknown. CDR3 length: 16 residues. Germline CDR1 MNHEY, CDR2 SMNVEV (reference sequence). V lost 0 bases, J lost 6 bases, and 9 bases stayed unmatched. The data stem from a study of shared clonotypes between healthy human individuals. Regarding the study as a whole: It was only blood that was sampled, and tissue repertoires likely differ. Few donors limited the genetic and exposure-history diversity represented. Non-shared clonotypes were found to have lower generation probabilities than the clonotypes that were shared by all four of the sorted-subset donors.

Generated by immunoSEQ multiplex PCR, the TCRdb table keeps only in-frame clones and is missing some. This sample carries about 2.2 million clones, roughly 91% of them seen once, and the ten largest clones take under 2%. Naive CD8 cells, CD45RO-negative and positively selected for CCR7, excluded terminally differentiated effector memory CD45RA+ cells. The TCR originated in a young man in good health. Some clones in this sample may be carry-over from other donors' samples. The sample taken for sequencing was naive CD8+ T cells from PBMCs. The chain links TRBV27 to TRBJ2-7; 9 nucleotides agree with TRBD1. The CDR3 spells CASSLSAGTGWGEQYF. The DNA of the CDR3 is TGTGCCAGCAGTTTATCTGCCGGGACAGGGTGGGGCGAGCAGTACTTC.